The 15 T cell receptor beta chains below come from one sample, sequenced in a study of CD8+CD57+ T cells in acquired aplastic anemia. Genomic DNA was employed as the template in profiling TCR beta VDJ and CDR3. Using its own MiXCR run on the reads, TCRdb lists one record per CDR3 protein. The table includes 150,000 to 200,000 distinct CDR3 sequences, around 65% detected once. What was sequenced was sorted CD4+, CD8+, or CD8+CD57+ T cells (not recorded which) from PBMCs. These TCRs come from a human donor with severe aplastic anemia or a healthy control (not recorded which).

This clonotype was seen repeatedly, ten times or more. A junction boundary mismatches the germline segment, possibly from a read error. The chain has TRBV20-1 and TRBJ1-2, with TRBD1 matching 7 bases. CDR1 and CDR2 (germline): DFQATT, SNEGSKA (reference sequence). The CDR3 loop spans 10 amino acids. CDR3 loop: CSARPETGFF. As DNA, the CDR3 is TGCAGTGCTAGACCTGAGACAGGGTTTTTC.

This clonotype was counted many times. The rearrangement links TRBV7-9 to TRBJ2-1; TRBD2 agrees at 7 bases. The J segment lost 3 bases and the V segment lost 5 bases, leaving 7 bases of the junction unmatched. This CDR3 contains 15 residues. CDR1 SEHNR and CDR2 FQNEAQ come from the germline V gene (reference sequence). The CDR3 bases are TGTGCCAGCAGCGATGGGCTAGCGGACTACAATGAGCAGTTCTTC. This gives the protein CASSDGLADYNEQFF.

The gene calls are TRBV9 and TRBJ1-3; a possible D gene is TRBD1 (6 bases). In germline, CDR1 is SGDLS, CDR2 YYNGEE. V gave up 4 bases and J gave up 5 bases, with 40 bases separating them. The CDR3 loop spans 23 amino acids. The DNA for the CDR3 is TGTGCCAGCAGCCCCCGGGTAGCGGGGGGGCCAGATACGCAGTATAAGGCCCGAAACACCATATATTTT. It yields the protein CASSPRVAGGPDTQYKARNTIYF.

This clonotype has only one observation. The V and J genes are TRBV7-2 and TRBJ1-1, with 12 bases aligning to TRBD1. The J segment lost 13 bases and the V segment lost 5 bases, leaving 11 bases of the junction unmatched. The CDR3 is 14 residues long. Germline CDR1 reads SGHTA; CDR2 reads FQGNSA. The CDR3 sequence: CASSPAGTGGGDFF. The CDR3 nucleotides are TGTGCCAGCAGCCCCGCCGGGACAGGGGGCGGCGATTTCTTT.

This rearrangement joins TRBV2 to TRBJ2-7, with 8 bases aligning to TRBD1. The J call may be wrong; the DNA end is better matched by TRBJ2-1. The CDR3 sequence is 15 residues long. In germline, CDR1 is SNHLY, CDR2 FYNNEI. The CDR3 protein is CASSAGARGQGEQFF. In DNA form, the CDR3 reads TGTGCCAGCAGTGCCGGGGCCAGGGGGCAGGGTGAGCAGTTCTTC.

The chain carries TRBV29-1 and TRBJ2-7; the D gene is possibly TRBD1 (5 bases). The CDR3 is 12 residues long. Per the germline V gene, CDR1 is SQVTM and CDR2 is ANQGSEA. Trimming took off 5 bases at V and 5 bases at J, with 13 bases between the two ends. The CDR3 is CSVSSGIHEQYF. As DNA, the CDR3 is TGCAGCGTTTCCTCAGGGATCCACGAGCAGTACTTC.

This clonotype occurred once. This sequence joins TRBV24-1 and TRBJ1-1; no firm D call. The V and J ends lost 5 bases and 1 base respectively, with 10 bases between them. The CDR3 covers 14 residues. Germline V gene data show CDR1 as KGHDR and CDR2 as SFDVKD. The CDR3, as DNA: TGTGCCACCAGTGGACCGGCCTGGAACACTGAAGCTTTCTTT. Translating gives CATSGPAWNTEAFF.

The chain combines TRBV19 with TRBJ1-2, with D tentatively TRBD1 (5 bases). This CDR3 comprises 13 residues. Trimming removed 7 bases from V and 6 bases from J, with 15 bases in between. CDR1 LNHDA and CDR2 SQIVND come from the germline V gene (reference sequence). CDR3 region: CASNGNLGDGYTF. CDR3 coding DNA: TGTGCCAGTAACGGAAACCTAGGGGATGGCTACACCTTC.

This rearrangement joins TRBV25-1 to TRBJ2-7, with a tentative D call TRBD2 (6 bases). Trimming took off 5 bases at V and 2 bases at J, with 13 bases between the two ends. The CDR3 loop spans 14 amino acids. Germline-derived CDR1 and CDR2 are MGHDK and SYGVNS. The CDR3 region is CASSKAGSTYEQYF. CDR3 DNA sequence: TGTGCCAGCAGTAAAGCGGGCTCAACCTACGAGCAGTACTTC.

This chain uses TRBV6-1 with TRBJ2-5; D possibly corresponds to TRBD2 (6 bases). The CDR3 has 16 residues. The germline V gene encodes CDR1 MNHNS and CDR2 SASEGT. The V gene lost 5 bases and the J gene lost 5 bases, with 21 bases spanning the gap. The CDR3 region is CASSLGPGDRGETQYF. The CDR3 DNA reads TGTGCCAGCAGTTTAGGGCCGGGGGATAGAGGCGAGACCCAGTACTTC.

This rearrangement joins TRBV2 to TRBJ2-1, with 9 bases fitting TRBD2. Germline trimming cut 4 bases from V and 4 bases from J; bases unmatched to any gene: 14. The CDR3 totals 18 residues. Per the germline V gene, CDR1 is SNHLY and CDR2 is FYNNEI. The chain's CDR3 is CASSVAVESGGFYNEQFF. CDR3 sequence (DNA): TGTGCCAGCAGTGTAGCCGTCGAGAGCGGGGGGTTTTACAATGAGCAGTTCTTC.

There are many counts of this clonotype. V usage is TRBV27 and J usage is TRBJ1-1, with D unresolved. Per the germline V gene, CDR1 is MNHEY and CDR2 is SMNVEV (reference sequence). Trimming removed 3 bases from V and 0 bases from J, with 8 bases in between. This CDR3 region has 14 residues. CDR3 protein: CASSLGVMNTEAFF. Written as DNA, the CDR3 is TGTGCCAGCAGTTTGGGAGTAATGAACACTGAAGCTTTCTTT.

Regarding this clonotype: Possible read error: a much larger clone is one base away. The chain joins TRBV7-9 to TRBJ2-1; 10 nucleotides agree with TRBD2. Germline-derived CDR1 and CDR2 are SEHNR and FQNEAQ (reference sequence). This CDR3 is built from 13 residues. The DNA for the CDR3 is TGTGCCAGCAGGCAGCGGGGGGGGGAGGAGCGGTTCTTC. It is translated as CASRQRGGEERFF.

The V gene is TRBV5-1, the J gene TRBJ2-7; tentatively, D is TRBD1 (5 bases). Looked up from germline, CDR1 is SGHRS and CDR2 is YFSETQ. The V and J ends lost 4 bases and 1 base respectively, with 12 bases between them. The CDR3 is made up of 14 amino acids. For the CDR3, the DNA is TGCGCCAGCAGCCAAGGCAGGGTTTCCTACGAGCAGTACTTC. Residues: CASSQGRVSYEQYF.

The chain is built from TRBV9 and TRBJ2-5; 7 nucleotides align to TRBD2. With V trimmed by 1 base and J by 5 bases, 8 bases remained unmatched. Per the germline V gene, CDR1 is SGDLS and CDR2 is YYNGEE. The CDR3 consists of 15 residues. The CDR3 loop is CASSVMSGGGETQYF. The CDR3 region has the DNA TGTGCCAGCAGCGTAATGTCTGGGGGAGGGGAGACCCAGTACTTC.